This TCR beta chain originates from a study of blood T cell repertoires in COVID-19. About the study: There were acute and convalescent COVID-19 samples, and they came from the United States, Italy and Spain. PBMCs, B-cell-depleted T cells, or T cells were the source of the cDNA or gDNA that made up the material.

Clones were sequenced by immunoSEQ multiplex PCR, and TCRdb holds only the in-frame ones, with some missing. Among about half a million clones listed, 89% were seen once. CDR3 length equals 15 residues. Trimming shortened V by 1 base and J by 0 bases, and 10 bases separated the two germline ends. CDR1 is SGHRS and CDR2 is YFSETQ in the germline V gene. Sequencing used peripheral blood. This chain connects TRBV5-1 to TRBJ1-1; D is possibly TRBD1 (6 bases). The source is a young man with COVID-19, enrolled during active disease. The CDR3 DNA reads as TGCGCCAGCAGCTTGATGCCAGGGGTGAACACTGAAGCTTTCTTT. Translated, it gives CASSLMPGVNTEAFF.